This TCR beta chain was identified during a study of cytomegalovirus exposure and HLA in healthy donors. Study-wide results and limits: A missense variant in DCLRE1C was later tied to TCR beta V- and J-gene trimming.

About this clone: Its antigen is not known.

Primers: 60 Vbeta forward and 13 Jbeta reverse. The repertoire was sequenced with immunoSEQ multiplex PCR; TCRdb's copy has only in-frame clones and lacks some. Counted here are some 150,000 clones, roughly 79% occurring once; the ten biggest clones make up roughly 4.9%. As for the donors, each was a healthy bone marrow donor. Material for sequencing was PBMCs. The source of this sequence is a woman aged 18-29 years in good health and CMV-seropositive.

The CDR3 loop is CASSWGTGGTEAFF. The CDR3 nucleotides are TGCGCCAGCAGCTGGGGGACAGGGGGCACTGAAGCTTTCTTT. This rearrangement joins TRBV5-1 to TRBJ1-1; 11 bases align to TRBD1. The ends lost 3 bases at V and 4 bases at J; junction bases unmatched: 2. This CDR3 spans 14 amino acids. Germline V gene sequence: CDR1 SGHRS, CDR2 YFSETQ.